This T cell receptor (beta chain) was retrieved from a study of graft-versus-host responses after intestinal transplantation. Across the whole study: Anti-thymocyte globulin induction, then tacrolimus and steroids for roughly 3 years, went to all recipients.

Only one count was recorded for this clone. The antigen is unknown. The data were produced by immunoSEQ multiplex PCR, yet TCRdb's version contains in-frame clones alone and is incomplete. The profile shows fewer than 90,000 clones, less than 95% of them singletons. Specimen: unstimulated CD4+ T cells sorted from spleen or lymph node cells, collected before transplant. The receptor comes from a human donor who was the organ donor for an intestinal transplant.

Here the CDR3 DNA reads TGTGCCAGCAGTTTAGGGACAGACAAGCAGTACTTC. It codes for CASSLGTDKQYF. V gene TRBV28 combines with J gene TRBJ2-7; 7 nucleotides line up with TRBD1. V lost 2 bases to trimming and J lost 8 bases; unmatched junction nucleotides: 3. This CDR3 region has 12 residues. Germline V CDR1 and CDR2: MDHEN, SYDVKM. Combining the CDR3 with reference TRBV28 and TRBJ2-7 gives the whole variable domain DVKVTQSSRYLVKRTGEKVFLECVQDMDHENMFWYRQDPGLGLRLIYFSYDVKMKEKGDIPEGYSVSREKKERFSLILESASTNQTSMYLCASSLGTDKQYFGPGTRLTVT.